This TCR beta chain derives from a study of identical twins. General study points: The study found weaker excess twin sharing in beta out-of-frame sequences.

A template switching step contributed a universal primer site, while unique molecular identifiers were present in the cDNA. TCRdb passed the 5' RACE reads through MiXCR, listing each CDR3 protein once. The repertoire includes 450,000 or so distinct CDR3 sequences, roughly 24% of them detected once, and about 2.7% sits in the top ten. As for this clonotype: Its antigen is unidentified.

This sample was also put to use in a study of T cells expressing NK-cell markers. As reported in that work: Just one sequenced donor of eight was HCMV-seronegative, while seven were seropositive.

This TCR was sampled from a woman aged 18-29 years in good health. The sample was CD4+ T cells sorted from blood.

The CDR3 DNA sequence: TGCGCCAGCAGCCCTGGACTAGCGGGGGCAAATGAGCAGTTCTTC. Translating gives CASSPGLAGANEQFF. The genes are TRBV5-1 and TRBJ2-1, with 13 bases aligning to TRBD2. CDR3 length equals 15 residues. Germline CDR1 is SGHRS and CDR2 is YFSETQ. V was pared by 4 bases and J by 7 bases, with 5 bases of the junction left unmatched.